This TCR beta chain is drawn from a study of cytomegalovirus exposure and HLA in healthy donors. Points from the study as a whole: Among the sequence variants, a highly shared cluster was likely an artifact of sequencing. TCR beta chains numbering 164 were designated cytomegalovirus-associated.

With regard to this clone: Its target is unknown.

PCR employed 60 Vbeta and 13 Jbeta primers. Measured with immunoSEQ multiplex PCR; TCRdb has only the in-frame clones, and not every one. The sample holds some 180,000 clones; less than 90% are singletons and the top ten take about 1.3%. Sequenced sample: PBMCs. The clonotype was recovered from a girl between 5 and 17 years old in good health and CMV-seropositive.

The DNA of the CDR3 is TGCAAACGACTAGCGGGACGATACAATGAGCAGTTCTTC. It translates to CKRLAGRYNEQFF. The chain uses TRBV29-1 and TRBJ2-1, with 11 bases matching TRBD2. Germline V gene sequence: CDR1 SQVTM, CDR2 ANQGSEA. The CDR3 covers 13 residues.